Below are 15 T cell receptor beta chains sequenced from a single sample in a study of T cell responses to AZD1222 COVID-19 vaccine (dated by TCRdb to 2020 to 2023). The time point label, as the study defines it: about 28 days (+/-7) after the second vaccine dose. The receptor library was made with the immunoSEQ multiplex PCR assay. Not all clones reach the TCRdb copy of this immuneACCESS table, which keeps in-frame sequences only. Checked studies attribute under half of the gap to unresolved V genes and leave the rest unexplained. This sample has approximately 90,000 clones in its table, and around 89% of those were observed once. The ten largest make up 5% to 6% of the sample. The sequencing used peripheral blood, collected 28 days after the second AZD1222 dose. All receptors come from an adult who received the AZD1222 COVID-19 vaccine.

This chain uses TRBV19 with TRBJ2-4; a weak D match, TRBD2 (7 bases). Germline values: CDR1 LNHDA, CDR2 SQIVND (reference sequence). With 0 bases removed from V and 9 bases from J, the gap between germline ends came to 15 bases. The CDR3 totals 15 residues. The CDR3 bases are TGTGCCAGTAGTATAGATCGAAGGGAGGGGGGCATTCAGTACTTC. Its translation is CASSIDRREGGIQYF.

The CDR3 here is CASSLVKGMNTEAFF. CDR3 nucleotide sequence: TGCGCCAGCAGCTTGGTTAAGGGGATGAACACTGAAGCTTTCTTT. The rearrangement joins TRBV5-1 to TRBJ1-1; D is possibly TRBD1 (5 bases). Germline lookup yields CDR1 SGHRS and CDR2 YFSETQ. This CDR3 is 15 amino acids long. The V and J ends lost 0 bases and 0 bases respectively, with 9 bases between them.

The chain combines TRBV11-3 with TRBJ2-1, with 8 positions matching TRBD2. Germline V gene data show CDR1 as SGHNT and CDR2 as YENEEA. This CDR3 spans 14 amino acids. V lost 5 bases and J lost 5; bases outside the gene matches: 5. CDR3 nucleotide sequence: TGTGCCAGCAGCCAAGGACTAGCCAACAATGAGCAGTTCTTC. Translation: CASSQGLANNEQFF.

The rearrangement uses TRBV7-3 and TRBJ2-7; 12 bases line up with TRBD2. This CDR3 has 15 residues. The V segment lost 2 bases and the J segment 3 bases; nucleotides outside the gene matches: 2. The V gene's germline CDR1 is SGHTA and CDR2 FQGTGA. In nucleotides, the CDR3 is TGTGCCAGCAGCTTACTAGCGGGGGGGATCTACGAGCAGTACTTC. It specifies CASSLLAGGIYEQYF.

This clone has a single count. This chain joins TRBV19 and TRBJ2-3, with D hard to call. There are 15 residues in the CDR3. V was cut by 3 bases and J by 1 base, with 11 bases left in between. Per germline, CDR1 LNHDA and CDR2 SQIVND (reference sequence). The CDR3 bases are TGTGCCAGTAGTATTGCTGGCAGTGGCACAGATACGCAGTATTTT. This encodes CASSIAGSGTDTQYF. The entire variable domain, with the rest obtained from reference TRBV19 and TRBJ2-3, is as follows: DGGITQSPKYLFRKEGQNVTLSCEQNLNHDAMYWYRQDPGQGLRLIYYSQIVNDFQKGDIAEGYSVSREKKESFPLTVTSAQKNPTAFYLCASSIAGSGTDTQYFGPGTRLTVL.

The chain couples TRBV5-8 to TRBJ1-1, with TRBD1 identical over 9 bases. CDR1 and CDR2 (germline): SGHTS, YDEGEE. J lost 5 bases, V lost 2 bases, and 13 bases had no gene match. CDR3 length equals 17 residues. The CDR3: CASSLPLGQGDYTEAFF. CDR3 nucleotide sequence: TGTGCCAGCAGCTTACCACTGGGACAGGGTGATTATACTGAAGCTTTCTTT.

V and J are TRBV6-1 and TRBJ2-1; TRBD2 matches at 9 bases. Germline trimming cut 4 bases from V and 8 bases from J; bases unmatched to any gene: 12. CDR1 and CDR2 from the germline V gene are MNHNS and SASEGT. The CDR3 runs to 16 residues. In DNA, the CDR3 is TGTGCCAGCAGTGCGTTTAGCGGGGGTACCAGCGATGAGCAGTTCTTC. Amino acids: CASSAFSGGTSDEQFF.

The chain's CDR3 is CASSFLGQGYNEQFF. Here the CDR3 DNA reads TGTGCCAGCAGCTTCTTGGGACAGGGATACAATGAGCAGTTCTTC. This chain joins TRBV7-3 and TRBJ2-1; 9 nucleotides line up with TRBD1. From germline, CDR1 is SGHTA and CDR2 FQGTGA. CDR3 length equals 15 residues. V lost 3 bases and J lost 4; bases outside the gene matches: 4.

This rearrangement joins TRBV10-2 to TRBJ1-2; D is possibly TRBD1 (5 bases). Trimming cost V 7 bases and J 5 bases, with 14 bases left between them. This CDR3 region has 13 residues. Germline CDR1 WSHSY, CDR2 SAAADI. CDR3 amino acids: CASTPSTVYGYTF. DNA for the CDR3: TGCGCCAGCACCCCCTCGACAGTTTATGGCTACACCTTC.

The rearrangement uses TRBV27 and TRBJ1-1; D call uncertain. Per the germline V gene, CDR1 is MNHEY and CDR2 is SMNVEV (reference sequence). The CDR3 runs to 15 residues. V lost 0 bases, J lost 0 bases, and 8 bases lay in between. The CDR3 DNA is TGTGCCAGCAGTTTATCCCCGGGGATGAACACTGAAGCTTTCTTT. Translation: CASSLSPGMNTEAFF.

This chain connects TRBV12-5 to TRBJ2-1, with D perhaps matching TRBD2 (6 bases). Between the trimmed V and J ends, which lost 6 bases and 10 bases, there was a span of 10 bases. There are 11 residues in the CDR3. In germline, CDR1 is LGHNT, CDR2 FRNRAP. The CDR3 sequence is CASGPGLEQFF. Here the CDR3 DNA reads TGTGCTAGTGGGCCGGGACTCGAGCAGTTCTTC.

The DNA of the CDR3 is TGTGCCAGCAGTGAAGGTGTGGGGCCCGCAGATACGCAGTATTTT. Amino acids: CASSEGVGPADTQYF. The rearrangement links TRBV6-4 to TRBJ2-3, with D possibly being TRBD1 (5 bases). Germline V CDR1 and CDR2: MRHNA, SNTAGT. This CDR3 contains 15 residues. The V end lost 3 bases, the J end lost 4 bases, and 14 bases lay between the germline ends.

This chain uses TRBV7-3 with TRBJ1-1; TRBD1 might be the D (6 bases). V lost 5 bases, J lost 1 base, and 8 bases lay in between. The CDR3 is 13 residues long. CDR1 and CDR2 from the germline V gene are SGHTA and FQGTGA. For the CDR3, the DNA is TGTGCCAGCAGCCGACAGGCGAACACTGAAGCTTTCTTT. It yields the protein CASSRQANTEAFF. Supplemented by reference TRBV7-3 and TRBJ1-1, the full variable domain reads GAGVSQTPSNKVTEKGKYVELRCDPISGHTALYWYRQSLGQGPEFLIYFQGTGAADDSGLPNDRFFAVRPEGSVSTLKIQRTERGDSAVYLCASSRQANTEAFFGQGTRLTVV.

Comments on this clone: One end of the junction does not line up with germline, which may come from a read error. The V call is TRBV7-7, the J call TRBJ2-5, with D tentatively TRBD2 (6 bases). This CDR3 spans 14 amino acids. From germline, CDR1 is SSHAT and CDR2 FNYEAQ (reference sequence). CDR3: CASSSGTLLETQYF. The CDR3 DNA follows: TGTGCTAGCAGCTCCGGGACTCTGTTAGAGACCCAGTACTTC.

The chain couples TRBV5-1 to TRBJ1-1, with a tentative D call TRBD1 (6 bases). The CDR3 spans 15 residues. V was shortened by 2 bases and J by 2 bases, with 13 bases between the two germline ends. Germline CDR1 is SGHRS and CDR2 is YFSETQ. As DNA, the CDR3 is TGCGCCAGCAGCTTAATGGGGACACCCAACACTGAAGCTTTCTTT. The encoded protein is CASSLMGTPNTEAFF.